Listed here are 26 T cell receptor beta chains from one sample, sequenced in a study of Ad26.COV2.S vaccination and SARS-CoV-2 variants. Treatment in this sample: around 19 received Ad26.COV2.S at low or high dose, single or two shots; about 5 received placebo; per-sample allocation not given. Samples came from day 63 after the first vaccine or placebo injection. Here immunoSEQ multiplex PCR was the method, and the copy in TCRdb shows in-frame clones only, minus some. Found here are roughly 320,000 clones, 85% to 90% of them singletons; the top ten hold roughly 1.9%. Specimen: peripheral blood, collected in a trial of Ad26.COV2.S vaccine versus placebo. The receptors come from a person between 18 and 65 years old who received the Ad26.COV2.S COVID-19 vaccine or a placebo.

This chain links TRBV5-4 with TRBJ1-1; D call uncertain. This CDR3 has 13 residues. CDR1 and CDR2 from the germline V gene are SGHNT and YYREEE (reference sequence). The germline V and J ends were trimmed by 3 bases and 0 bases, with 6 bases remaining between them. CDR3 nucleotides: TGTGCCAGCAGCTCTCAGTTGAACACTGAAGCTTTCTTT. This encodes CASSSQLNTEAFF.

This clone has a single count. The V gene is TRBV10-3, the J gene TRBJ1-5; 7 bases map to TRBD1. The CDR3 totals 15 residues. V shed 4 bases, J shed 5 bases, and the junction held 8 bases outside the gene matches. The germline V gene encodes CDR1 ENHRY and CDR2 SYGVKD. The CDR3 DNA is TGTGCCATCAGTGGGGCGGTAGGGGGCTATCAGCCCCAGCATTTT. This encodes CAISGAVGGYQPQHF.

This chain joins TRBV9 and TRBJ1-4; no clear D. The V end lost 7 bases, the J end lost 4 bases, and 20 bases lay between the germline ends. The CDR3 contains 16 residues. From germline, CDR1 is SGDLS and CDR2 YYNGEE. This CDR3 is CASGPKGNSINEKLFF. The DNA of the CDR3 is TGTGCCAGCGGCCCAAAAGGAAACAGTATTAATGAAAAACTGTTTTTT. Together with reference TRBV9 and TRBJ1-4, the CDR3 gives the full variable domain: DSGVTQTPKHLITATGQRVTLRCSPRSGDLSVYWYQQSLDQGLQFLIQYYNGEERAKGNILERFSAQQFPDLHSELNLSSLELGDSALYFCASGPKGNSINEKLFFGSGTQLSVL.

The chain uses TRBV6-5 and TRBJ1-4; D gene ambiguous. V was trimmed by 3 bases and J by 0 bases, leaving 5 bases between them. The length of the CDR3 is 14 residues. Looked up from germline, CDR1 is MNHEY and CDR2 is SVGAGI. CDR3 bases: TGTGCCAGCAGTTATGCAGCAACTAATGAAAAACTGTTTTTT. Its translation: CASSYAATNEKLFF.

This clone was found a few times. This sequence joins TRBV18 and TRBJ1-1; D perhaps matches TRBD1 (6 bases). Germline loops: CDR1 KGHSH, CDR2 LQKENI. The CDR3 consists of 15 residues. Trimming cost V 4 bases and J 3 bases, with 15 bases left between them. CDR3 protein: CASSRVAGVDTEAFF. CDR3 bases: TGTGCCAGCTCACGAGTGGCAGGGGTGGACACTGAAGCTTTCTTT.

V is TRBV5-1 and J is TRBJ1-1; 7 bases map to TRBD1. The germline V gene has CDR1 SGHRS and CDR2 YFSETQ. J was trimmed by 4 bases and V by 1 base; bases with no gene match: 4. There are 14 residues in the CDR3. The CDR3 DNA reads as TGCGCCAGCAGCTTGCCTCAGGGGGGCACTGAAGCTTTCTTT. Its translation is CASSLPQGGTEAFF.

The chain couples TRBV29-1 to TRBJ1-2, with 9 bases that match TRBD1. The V and J ends lost 3 bases and 4 bases, in that order; junction bases with no gene match: 6. The CDR3 loop spans 14 amino acids. CDR1 SQVTM and CDR2 ANQGSEA come from the germline V gene. CDR3 nucleotide sequence: TGCAGCGTTGACCTGGGACAGGGTATCTATGGCTACACCTTC. Its translation is CSVDLGQGIYGYTF.

The V call is TRBV6-5, the J call TRBJ2-7; unclear D gene. The CDR3 has 11 residues. CDR1 and CDR2 from the germline V gene are MNHEY and SVGAGI. Trimming stripped 4 bases from V and 0 bases from J, with 1 base between. CDR3 nucleotide sequence: TGTGCCAGCAGTTTCTCCTACGAGCAGTACTTC. It codes for CASSFSYEQYF.

This chain joins TRBV5-1 and TRBJ2-5; D may match TRBD1 or TRBD2 (5 bases each). CDR1 SGHRS and CDR2 YFSETQ come from the germline V gene. CDR3 size: 14 residues. With 3 bases removed from V and 2 bases from J, the gap between germline ends came to 11 bases. The CDR3 bases are TGCGCCAGCAGCTCCCATGGGGGACAAGAGACCCAGTACTTC. It encodes CASSSHGGQETQYF.

V usage is TRBV13 and J usage is TRBJ1-1; 10 bases are a match to TRBD1. The length of the CDR3 is 17 residues. Trimming cost V 3 bases and J 3 bases; bases outside gene matches: 10. Germline CDR1 is PRHDT and CDR2 is FYEKMQ (reference sequence). In DNA form, the CDR3 reads TGTGCCAGCAGCTTTTCGACAGGGGGCCCTAGGGACACTGAAGCTTTCTTT. Translation: CASSFSTGGPRDTEAFF.

The gene calls are TRBV4-1 and TRBJ2-7; 8 bases fit TRBD1. CDR1 is MGHRA, CDR2 YSYEKL, per germline. The CDR3 has 17 amino acids. With V trimmed by 1 base and J by 3 bases, 11 bases remained unmatched. CDR3 residues: CASSQGWQGAPGYEQYF. The CDR3 DNA reads as TGCGCCAGCAGCCAAGGGTGGCAGGGGGCACCTGGCTACGAGCAGTACTTC.

In its sample, this clone was seen a few times. The chain combines TRBV15 with TRBJ2-2, with D unresolved. V lost 3 bases and J 3 bases, leaving 8 bases between the germline ends. The CDR3 is 14 amino acids. Germline V gene sequence: CDR1 LNHNV, CDR2 YYDKDF (reference sequence). CDR3 DNA: TGTGCCACCAGCAGCAAAGGAGACACCGGGGAGCTGTTTTTT. Translation: CATSSKGDTGELFF.

J is TRBJ2-1 and V is TRBV4-3; the D gene is possibly TRBD2 (5 bases). V was clipped by 4 bases and J by 1 base, with 11 bases between them. The CDR3 loop spans 15 amino acids. The germline V gene encodes CDR1 LGHNA and CDR2 YSLEER. The CDR3 reads CASSRTASSYNEQFF. The CDR3 DNA reads TGCGCCAGCAGCCGGACTGCGAGTTCCTACAATGAGCAGTTCTTC.

This clone has just a few counts. J is TRBJ2-5 and V is TRBV5-4, with 12 bases identical to TRBD2. J lost 5 bases, V lost 0 bases, and 2 bases had no gene match. Germline loops: CDR1 SGHNT, CDR2 YYREEE (reference sequence). This CDR3 has 15 amino acids. This CDR3 is CASSLALAGGETQYF. CDR3 coding DNA: TGTGCCAGCAGCTTGGCCCTAGCGGGAGGGGAGACCCAGTACTTC. Complete variable domain (other parts from reference TRBV5-4 and TRBJ2-5): ETGVTQSPTHLIKTRGQQVTLRCSSQSGHNTVSWYQQALGQGPQFIFQYYREEENGRGNFPPRFSGLQFPNYSSELNVNALELDDSALYLCASSLALAGGETQYFGPGTRLLVL.

The rearrangement joins TRBV2 to TRBJ2-2; 9 bases fit TRBD1. In germline, CDR1 is SNHLY, CDR2 FYNNEI. Trimming removed 3 bases from V and 6 bases from J; junction bases left unmatched: 11. The CDR3 is made up of 17 amino acids. In nucleotides, the CDR3 is TGTGCCAGCAGTGAGCCAAGGGACAGGGCAGCCGCCGGGGAGCTGTTTTTT. The encoded protein is CASSEPRDRAAAGELFF.

This chain connects TRBV5-4 to TRBJ1-1, with TRBD1 matching 9 bases. The CDR3 runs to 15 residues. The junction had 12 bases not matched to a gene; V was cut back by 4 bases and J by 8 bases. CDR1 and CDR2 (germline): SGHNT, YYREEE (reference sequence). The CDR3 DNA reads as TGTGCCAGCAGCCACCGGGACAGGGATTTGGGAGAAGCTTTCTTT. It specifies CASSHRDRDLGEAFF.

The rearrangement joins TRBV4-1 to TRBJ1-4, with D perhaps TRBD1 (6 bases). CDR1 is MGHRA, CDR2 YSYEKL, per germline. CDR3 length: 16 residues. In DNA form, the CDR3 reads TGCCCCACCCGCCGAGAGGGGGGGCGAACTAATGAAAAACTGTTTTTT. It encodes CPTRREGGRTNEKLFF.

The chain has TRBV27 and TRBJ1-2, with a weak D call TRBD1 (6 bases). This CDR3 is 14 amino acids long. Trimming shortened V by 6 bases and J by 4 bases, and 15 bases separated the two germline ends. CDR1 and CDR2 (germline): MNHEY, SMNVEV (reference sequence). The DNA of the CDR3 is TGTGCCAGCAGAACAGGGATGGGGGGCTATGGCTACACCTTC. It specifies CASRTGMGGYGYTF.

This clone has only one observation. A single base is all that separates this from a far larger clone, so a read error is likely. The genes are TRBV3-1 (or the pseudogene TRBV3-2) and TRBJ1-2, with D unresolved. CDR1 is LGHDT, CDR2 YNNKEL, per germline (reference sequence). The CDR3 consists of 12 residues. V was cut by 4 bases and J by 4 bases, with 7 bases left in between. The DNA for the CDR3 is TGTGCCAGCAGCCGAGGGCCCTATGGCTACACCTTC. It specifies CASSRGPYGYTF.

The chain uses TRBV4-1 and TRBJ1-5, with TRBD1 identical over 10 bases. Germline CDR1 reads MGHRA; CDR2 reads YSYEKL. The CDR3 sequence is 17 residues long. V shed 5 bases, J shed 7 bases, and the junction held 14 bases outside the gene matches. CDR3 residues: CASSSLHGDRGYQPQHF. The CDR3 DNA reads TGCGCCAGCAGCTCACTCCACGGGGACAGGGGTTACCAGCCCCAGCATTTT.

The chain employs TRBV18 and TRBJ2-6, with TRBD2 matching 8 bases. Losses at the gene ends were 8 bases for V and 2 bases for J; bases not matched to a gene: 2. There are 14 residues in the CDR3. Germline CDR1 is KGHSH and CDR2 is LQKENI. The CDR3 here is CASSGGTGANVLTF. DNA for the CDR3: TGTGCCAGCAGCGGGGGAACTGGGGCCAACGTCCTGACTTTC.

The chain carries TRBV15 and TRBJ1-4; no definite D call. CDR1 and CDR2 (germline): LNHNV, YYDKDF (reference sequence). Trimming removed 3 bases at V and 4 bases at J, with 15 bases between. This CDR3 region has 16 residues. The CDR3 DNA is TGTGCCACCAGCAGGAGTTATGGGTCGTTTAATGAAAAACTGTTTTTT. It yields the protein CATSRSYGSFNEKLFF.

The sample holds one count of this clone. This rearrangement joins TRBV19 to TRBJ1-2, with 7 bases identical to TRBD1. Germline V gene sequence: CDR1 LNHDA, CDR2 SQIVND (reference sequence). V lost 6 bases, J lost 0 bases, and 7 bases stayed unmatched. The length of the CDR3 is 15 residues. CDR3 sequence: CASRGTASANYGYTF. Written as DNA, the CDR3 is TGTGCCAGTAGGGGGACAGCTTCTGCTAACTATGGCTACACCTTC.

The chain employs TRBV5-6 and TRBJ1-1, with 7 bases that match TRBD1. In germline, CDR1 is SGHDT, CDR2 YYEEEE. The CDR3 is 15 amino acids. V lost 3 bases, J lost 4 bases, and 9 bases stayed unmatched. The DNA of the CDR3 is TGTGCCAGCAGCTCGCCAAGACAGGGTGCCACTGAAGCTTTCTTT. Amino acid sequence: CASSSPRQGATEAFF. Full variable domain (outside the CDR3, taken from reference TRBV5-6 and TRBJ1-1): DAGVTQSPTHLIKTRGQQVTLRCSPKSGHDTVSWYQQALGQGPQFIFQYYEEEERQRGNFPDRFSGHQFPNYSSELNVNALLLGDSALYLCASSSPRQGATEAFFGQGTRLTVV.

The rearrangement links TRBV6-5 to TRBJ2-3; 11 bases are shared with TRBD2. The V segment lost 11 bases and the J segment 5 bases; nucleotides outside the gene matches: 9. The CDR3 covers 14 residues. Germline V gene data show CDR1 as MNHEY and CDR2 as SVGAGI. The CDR3, as DNA: TGTGCCGGGTCCCTAGCGGGGGGAGGAGATACGCAGTATTTT. Translation: CAGSLAGGGDTQYF.

V usage is TRBV20-1 and J usage is TRBJ2-7; TRBD1 agrees at 7 bases. From germline, CDR1 is DFQATT and CDR2 SNEGSKA (reference sequence). V gave up 4 bases and J gave up 5 bases; unmatched junction bases: 8. The CDR3 sequence is 13 residues long. Here the CDR3 DNA reads TGCAGTGCTACTGACAGGGTCATCCACGAGCAGTACTTC. Protein product: CSATDRVIHEQYF.